The sequence of this T cell receptor (beta chain) was determined in a study of blood T cell repertoires in COVID-19. In the study overall: In each case, the material was cDNA or gDNA derived from T cells, B-cell-depleted T cells, or PBMCs.

As originally analysed: Cell counts per sample came from amplifying reference gene primers. Some clones are missing from TCRdb's copy, which holds only in-frame ones; the method was immunoSEQ multiplex PCR. V and J calls and clone size are copied from that table; D and trimming were computed from the DNA. The sample includes about 120,000 clones, around nine tenths of them seen just once. Germline CDR1 reads LNHNV; CDR2 reads YYDKDF (reference sequence). Trimming took 4 bases from V and 8 from J; bases not matched to a gene: 5. This CDR3 has 13 amino acids. Source material: peripheral blood. The origin of this receptor is a woman over 75 with acute or convalescent COVID-19. The chain joins TRBV15 to TRBJ1-2, with 9 bases that match TRBD1. The CDR3 loop is CATSIRTGGGYTF. The CDR3 nucleotides read TGTGCCACCAGCATCCGAACAGGGGGCGGCTACACCTTC.